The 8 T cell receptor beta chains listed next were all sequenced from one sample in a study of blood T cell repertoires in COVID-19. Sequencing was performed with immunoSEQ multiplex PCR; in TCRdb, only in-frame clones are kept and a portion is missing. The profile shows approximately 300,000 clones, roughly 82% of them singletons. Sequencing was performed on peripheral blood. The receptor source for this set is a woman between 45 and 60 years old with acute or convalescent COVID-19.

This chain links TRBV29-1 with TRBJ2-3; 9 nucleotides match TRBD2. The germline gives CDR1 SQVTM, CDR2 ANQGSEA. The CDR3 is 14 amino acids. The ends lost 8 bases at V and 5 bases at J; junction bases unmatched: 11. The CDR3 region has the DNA TGCAGCCCCCGGAGGATAGCGGGAGTAGATACGCAGTATTTT. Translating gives CSPRRIAGVDTQYF.

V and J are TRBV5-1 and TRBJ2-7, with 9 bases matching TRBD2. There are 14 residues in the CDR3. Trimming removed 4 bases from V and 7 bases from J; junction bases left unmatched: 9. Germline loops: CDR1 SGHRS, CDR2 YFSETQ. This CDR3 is CASSAGLAPGEQYF. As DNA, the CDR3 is TGCGCCAGCAGCGCGGGACTAGCCCCCGGAGAGCAGTACTTC. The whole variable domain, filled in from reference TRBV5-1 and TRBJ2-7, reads KAGVTQTPRYLIKTRGQQVTLSCSPISGHRSVSWYQQTPGQGLQFLFEYFSETQRNKGNFPGRFSGRQFSNSRSEMNVSTLELGDSALYLCASSAGLAPGEQYFGPGTRLTVT.

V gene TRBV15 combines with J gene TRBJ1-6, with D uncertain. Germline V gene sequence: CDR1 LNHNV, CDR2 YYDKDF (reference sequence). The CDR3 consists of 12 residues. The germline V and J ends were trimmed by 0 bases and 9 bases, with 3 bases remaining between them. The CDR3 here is CATSRDFSPLHF. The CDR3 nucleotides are TGTGCCACCAGCAGAGACTTTTCACCCCTCCACTTT. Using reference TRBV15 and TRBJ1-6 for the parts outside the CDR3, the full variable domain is DAMVIQNPRYQVTQFGKPVTLSCSQTLNHNVMYWYQQKSSQAPKLLFHYYDKDFNNEADTPDNFQSRRPNTSFCFLDIRSPGLGDTAMYLCATSRDFSPLHFGNGTRLTVT.

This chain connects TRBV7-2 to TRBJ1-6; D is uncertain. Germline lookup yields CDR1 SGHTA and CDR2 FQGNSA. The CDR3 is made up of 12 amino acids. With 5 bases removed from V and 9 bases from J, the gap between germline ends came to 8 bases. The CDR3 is CASSAISSPLHF. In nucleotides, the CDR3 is TGTGCCAGCAGCGCTATTAGTTCACCCCTCCACTTT.

The CDR3 region has the DNA TGTGCCAGCAGCCCCAGCCCGACAGGGGGTTCCTCCGGGGAGCTGTTTTTT. Protein product: CASSPSPTGGSSGELFF. J is TRBJ2-2 and V is TRBV7-2; 9 nucleotides align to TRBD1. Losses at the gene ends were 5 bases for V and 6 bases for J; bases not matched to a gene: 13. The V gene's germline CDR1 is SGHTA and CDR2 FQGNSA. The CDR3 extends over 17 amino acids.

CDR3 DNA sequence: TGTGCCAGCAACAGGGCCCCGTATAGCAATCAGCCCCAGCATTTT. Residues: CASNRAPYSNQPQHF. The V and J genes are TRBV2 and TRBJ1-5; perhaps TRBD1 as D (6 bases). The CDR3 is made up of 15 amino acids. V was pared by 7 bases and J by 0 bases, with 13 bases between. Germline lookup yields CDR1 SNHLY and CDR2 FYNNEI.

The chain's CDR3 is CASTTRASGSSYNEQFF. The CDR3 DNA reads as TGTGCCAGTACAACCCGGGCTAGCGGGAGCTCCTACAATGAGCAGTTCTTC. The rearrangement joins TRBV19 to TRBJ2-1, with 10 bases that match TRBD2. Trimming removed 7 bases from V and 0 bases from J; junction bases left unmatched: 9. CDR1 and CDR2 (germline): LNHDA, SQIVND (reference sequence). The CDR3 runs 17 residues.

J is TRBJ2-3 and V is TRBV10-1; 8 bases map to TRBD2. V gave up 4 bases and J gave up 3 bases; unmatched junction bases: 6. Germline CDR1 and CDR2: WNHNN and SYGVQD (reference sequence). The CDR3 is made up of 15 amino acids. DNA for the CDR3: TGCGCCAGCAGTGGAGCGGGAGAGGGAACAGATACGCAGTATTTT. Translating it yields CASSGAGEGTDTQYF.